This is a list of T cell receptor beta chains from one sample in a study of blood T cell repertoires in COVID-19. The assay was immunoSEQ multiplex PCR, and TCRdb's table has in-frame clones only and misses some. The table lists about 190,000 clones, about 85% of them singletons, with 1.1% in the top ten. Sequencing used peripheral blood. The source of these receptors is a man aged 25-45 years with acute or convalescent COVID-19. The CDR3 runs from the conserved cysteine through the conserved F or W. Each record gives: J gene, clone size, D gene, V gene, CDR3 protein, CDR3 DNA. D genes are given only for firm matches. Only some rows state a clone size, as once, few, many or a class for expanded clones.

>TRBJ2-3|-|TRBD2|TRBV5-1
CASSLAPSGGRSTDTQYF
TGCGCCAGCAGCTTGGCCCCTAGCGGGGGACGTAGCACAGATACGCAGTATTTT
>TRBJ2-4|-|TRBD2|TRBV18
CASSPQLAGVKNIQYF
TGTGCCAGCTCACCACAACTAGCGGGGGTCAAAAACATTCAGTACTTC
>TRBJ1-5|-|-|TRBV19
CASTDLGTRQRPQHF
TGTGCCAGTACCGACCTCGGGACTCGTCAAAGGCCCCAGCATTTT
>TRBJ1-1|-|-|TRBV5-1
CASSPSYRPTLGTEAFF
TGCGCCAGCAGCCCCTCCTATCGACCGACTTTGGGCACTGAAGCTTTCTTT
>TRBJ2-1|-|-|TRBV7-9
CASSPSADSWVEQFF
TGTGCCAGCAGCCCCTCAGCGGACAGCTGGGTTGAGCAGTTCTTC
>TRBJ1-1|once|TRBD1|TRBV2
CASSEFGQGATEAFF
TGTGCCAGCAGTGAATTTGGGCAGGGGGCGACTGAAGCTTTCTTT
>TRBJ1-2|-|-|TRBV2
CASKMGAYGYTF
TGTGCCAGCAAAATGGGGGCTTATGGCTACACCTTC
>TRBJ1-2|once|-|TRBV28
CASSFTGSSYGYTF
TGTGCCAGCAGCTTTACGGGTTCCTCTTATGGCTACACCTTC
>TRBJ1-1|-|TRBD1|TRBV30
CAWSALGTAEAFF
TGTGCCTGGAGTGCCCTAGGGACAGCTGAAGCTTTCTTT
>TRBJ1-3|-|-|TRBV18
CASSPGHTASGNTIYF
TGTGCCAGCTCACCTGGACACACCGCCTCTGGAAACACCATATATTTT
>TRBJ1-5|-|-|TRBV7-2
CASSLGQFNTAQHF
TGTGCCAGCAGCTTAGGACAGTTCAACACGGCCCAGCATTTT
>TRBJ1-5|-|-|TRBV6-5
CASKPTGIRNQPQHF
TGTGCCAGCAAACCTACAGGGATCCGCAATCAGCCCCAGCATTTT
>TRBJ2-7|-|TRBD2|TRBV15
CATSRDPSGSRHEQYF
TGTGCCACCAGCAGAGACCCTAGCGGGAGCCGACACGAGCAGTACTTC
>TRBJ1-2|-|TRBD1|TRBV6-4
CASRSRDRVYGYTF
TGTGCCAGCAGGAGCCGGGACAGGGTCTATGGCTACACCTTC
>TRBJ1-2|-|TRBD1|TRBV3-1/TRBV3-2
CASSRQGNYGYTF
TGTGCCAGCAGCCGACAGGGAAACTATGGCTACACCTTC
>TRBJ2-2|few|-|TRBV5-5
CASSLPRITGELFF
TGTGCCAGCAGCTTGCCTAGGATCACCGGGGAGCTGTTTTTT
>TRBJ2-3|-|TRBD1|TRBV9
CASSLVGDRGTDTQYF
TGTGCCAGCAGCCTAGTGGGGGACAGGGGCACAGATACGCAGTATTTT
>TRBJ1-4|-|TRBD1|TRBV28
CASSLNRDRGKRLFF
TGTGCCAGCAGTTTAAATCGGGACAGGGGGAAACGACTGTTTTTT
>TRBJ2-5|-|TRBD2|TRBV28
CASRSAGTKAAQYF
TGTGCCAGCAGAAGCGCCGGGACTAAGGCGGCCCAGTACTTC
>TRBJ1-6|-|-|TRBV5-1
CASSWEGSTLHF
TGCGCCAGCAGCTGGGAAGGGAGCACCCTCCACTTT